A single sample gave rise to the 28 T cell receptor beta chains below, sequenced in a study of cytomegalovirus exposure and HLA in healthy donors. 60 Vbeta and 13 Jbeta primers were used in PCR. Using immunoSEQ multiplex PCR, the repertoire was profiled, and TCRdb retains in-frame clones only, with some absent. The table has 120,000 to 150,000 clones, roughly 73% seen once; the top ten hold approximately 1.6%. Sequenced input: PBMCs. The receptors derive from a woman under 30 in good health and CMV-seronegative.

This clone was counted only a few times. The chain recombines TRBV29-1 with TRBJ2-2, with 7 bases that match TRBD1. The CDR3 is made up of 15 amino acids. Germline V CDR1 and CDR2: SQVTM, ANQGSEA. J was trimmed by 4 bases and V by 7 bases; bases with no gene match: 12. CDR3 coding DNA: TGCAGCGCTGTCCGGGACAGCGTTATCACCGGGGAGCTGTTTTTT. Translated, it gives CSAVRDSVITGELFF.

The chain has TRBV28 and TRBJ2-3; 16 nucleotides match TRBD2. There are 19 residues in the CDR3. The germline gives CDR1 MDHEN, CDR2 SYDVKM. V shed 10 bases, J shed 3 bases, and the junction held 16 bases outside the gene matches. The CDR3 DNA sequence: TGTGCCACGACCTACCCCGCCGGGACTAGCGGGGGGGCAACAGATACGCAGTATTTT. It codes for CATTYPAGTSGGATDTQYF.

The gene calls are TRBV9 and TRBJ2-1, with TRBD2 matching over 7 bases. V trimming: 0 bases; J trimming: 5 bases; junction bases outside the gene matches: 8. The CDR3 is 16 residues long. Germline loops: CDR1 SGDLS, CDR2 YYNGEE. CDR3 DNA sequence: TGTGCCAGCAGCGTAGTGGGTGGGAGGGCCGACAATGAGCAGTTCTTC. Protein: CASSVVGGRADNEQFF.

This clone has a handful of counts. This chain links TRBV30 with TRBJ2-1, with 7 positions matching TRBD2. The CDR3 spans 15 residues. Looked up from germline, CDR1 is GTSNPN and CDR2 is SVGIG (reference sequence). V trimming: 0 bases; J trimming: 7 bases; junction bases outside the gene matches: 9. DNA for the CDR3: TGTGCCTGGAGTGTGGGGCGGGAGAAGGAAAATGAGCAGTTCTTC. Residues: CAWSVGREKENEQFF. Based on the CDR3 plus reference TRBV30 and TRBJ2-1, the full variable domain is SQTIHQWPATLVQPVGSPLSLECTVEGTSNPNLYWYRQAAGRGLQLLFYSVGIGQISSEVPQNLSASRPQDRQFILSSKKLLLSDSGFYLCAWSVGREKENEQFFGPGTRLTVL.

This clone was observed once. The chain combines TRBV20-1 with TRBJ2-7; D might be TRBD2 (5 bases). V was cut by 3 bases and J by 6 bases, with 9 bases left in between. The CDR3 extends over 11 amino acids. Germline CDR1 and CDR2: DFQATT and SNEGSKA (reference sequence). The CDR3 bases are TGCAGTGCTAGGGAGGTTTTCGAGCAGTACTTC. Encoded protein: CSAREVFEQYF.

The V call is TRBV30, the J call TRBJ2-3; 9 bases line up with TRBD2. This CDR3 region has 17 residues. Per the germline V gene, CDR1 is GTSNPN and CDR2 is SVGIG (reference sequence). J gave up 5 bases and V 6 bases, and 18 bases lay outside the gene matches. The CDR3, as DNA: TGTGCCTGTATGGCGCTAGCGGGAACCACCCGGTTAGATACGCAGTATTTT. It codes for CACMALAGTTRLDTQYF.

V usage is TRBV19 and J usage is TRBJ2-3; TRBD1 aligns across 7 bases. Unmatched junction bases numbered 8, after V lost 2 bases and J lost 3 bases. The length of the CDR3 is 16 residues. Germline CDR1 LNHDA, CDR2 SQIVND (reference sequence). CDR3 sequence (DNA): TGTGCCAGTAGTATAATTAGGGGGCCGAGGACAGATACGCAGTATTTT. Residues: CASSIIRGPRTDTQYF.

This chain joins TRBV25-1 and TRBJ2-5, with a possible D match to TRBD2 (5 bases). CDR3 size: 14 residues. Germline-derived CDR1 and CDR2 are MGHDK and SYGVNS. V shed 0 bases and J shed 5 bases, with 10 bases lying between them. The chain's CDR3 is CASSEYKGGETQYF. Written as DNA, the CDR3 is TGTGCCAGCAGTGAATATAAAGGAGGTGAGACCCAGTACTTC.

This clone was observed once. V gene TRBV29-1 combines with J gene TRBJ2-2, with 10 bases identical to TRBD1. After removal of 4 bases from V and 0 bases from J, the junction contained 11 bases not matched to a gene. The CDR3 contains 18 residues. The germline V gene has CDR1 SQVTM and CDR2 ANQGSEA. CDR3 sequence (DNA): TGCAGCGTTGGTGGGACAGGGGCAATATTAGCGAACACCGGGGAGCTGTTTTTT. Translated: CSVGGTGAILANTGELFF.

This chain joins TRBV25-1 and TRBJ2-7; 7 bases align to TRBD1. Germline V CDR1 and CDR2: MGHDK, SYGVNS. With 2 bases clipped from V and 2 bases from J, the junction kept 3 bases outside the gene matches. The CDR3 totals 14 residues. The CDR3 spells CASSEGTETYEQYF. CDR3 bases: TGTGCCAGCAGTGAAGGGACAGAAACCTACGAGCAGTACTTC.

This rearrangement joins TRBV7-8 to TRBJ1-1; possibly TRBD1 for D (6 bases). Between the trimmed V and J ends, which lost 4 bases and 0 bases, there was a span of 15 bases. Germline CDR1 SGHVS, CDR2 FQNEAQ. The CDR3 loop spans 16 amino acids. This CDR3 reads CASSSEGGTMNTEAFF. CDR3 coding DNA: TGTGCCAGCAGCTCGGAGGGGGGGACCATGAACACTGAAGCTTTCTTT.

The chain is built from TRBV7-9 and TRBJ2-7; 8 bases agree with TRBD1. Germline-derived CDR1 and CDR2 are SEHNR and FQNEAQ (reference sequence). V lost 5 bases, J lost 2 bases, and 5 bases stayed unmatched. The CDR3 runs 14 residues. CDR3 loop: CASSRGQDAYEQYF. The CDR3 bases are TGTGCCAGCAGCAGGGGACAGGACGCCTACGAGCAGTACTTC.

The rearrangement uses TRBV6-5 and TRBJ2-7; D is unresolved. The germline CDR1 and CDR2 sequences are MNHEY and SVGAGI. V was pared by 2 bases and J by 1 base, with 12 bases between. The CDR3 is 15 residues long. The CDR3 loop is CASSYAGLTSYEQYF. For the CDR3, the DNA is TGTGCCAGCAGTTACGCAGGCCTCACATCCTACGAGCAGTACTTC.

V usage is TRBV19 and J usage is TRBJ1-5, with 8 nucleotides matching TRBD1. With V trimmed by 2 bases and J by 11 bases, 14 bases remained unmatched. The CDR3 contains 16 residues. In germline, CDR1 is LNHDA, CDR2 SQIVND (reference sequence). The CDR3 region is CASSIIRDRRIRAQHF. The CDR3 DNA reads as TGTGCCAGTAGTATAATCCGGGACAGGCGTATTAGGGCCCAGCATTTT.

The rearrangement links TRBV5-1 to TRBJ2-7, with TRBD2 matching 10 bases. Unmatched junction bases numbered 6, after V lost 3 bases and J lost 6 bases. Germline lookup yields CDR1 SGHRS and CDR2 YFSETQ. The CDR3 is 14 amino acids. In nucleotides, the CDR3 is TGCGCCAGCAGCTCGGCTAGCGGGAGCGGCGAGCAGTACGTC. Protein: CASSSASGSGEQYV.

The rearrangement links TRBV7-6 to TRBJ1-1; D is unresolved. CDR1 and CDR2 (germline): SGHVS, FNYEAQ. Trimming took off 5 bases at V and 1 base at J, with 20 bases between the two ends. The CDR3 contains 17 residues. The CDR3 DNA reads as TGTGCCAGCAGCCTTCTTAAGTATCGACAATCGAACACTGAAGCTTTCTTT. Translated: CASSLLKYRQSNTEAFF.

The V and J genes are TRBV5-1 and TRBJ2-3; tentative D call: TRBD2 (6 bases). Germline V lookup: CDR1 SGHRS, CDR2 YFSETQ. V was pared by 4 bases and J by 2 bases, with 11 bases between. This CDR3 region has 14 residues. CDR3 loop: CASSPEGPTDTQYF. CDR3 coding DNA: TGCGCCAGCAGCCCGGAGGGGCCCACAGATACGCAGTATTTT.

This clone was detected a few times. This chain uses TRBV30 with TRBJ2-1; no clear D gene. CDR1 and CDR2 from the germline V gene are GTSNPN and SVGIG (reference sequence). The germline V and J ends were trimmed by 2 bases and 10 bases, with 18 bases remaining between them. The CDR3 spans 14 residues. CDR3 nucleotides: TGTGCCTGGAGTCTCTTTGGGCTGGGCAGGGAGCAGTTCTTC. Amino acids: CAWSLFGLGREQFF.

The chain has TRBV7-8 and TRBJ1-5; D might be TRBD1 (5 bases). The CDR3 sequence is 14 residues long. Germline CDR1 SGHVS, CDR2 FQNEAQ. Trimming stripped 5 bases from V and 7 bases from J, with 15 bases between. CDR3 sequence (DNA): TGTGCCAGCAGCCCCGCTTCGGGGGAGCAGCCCCAGCATTTT. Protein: CASSPASGEQPQHF.

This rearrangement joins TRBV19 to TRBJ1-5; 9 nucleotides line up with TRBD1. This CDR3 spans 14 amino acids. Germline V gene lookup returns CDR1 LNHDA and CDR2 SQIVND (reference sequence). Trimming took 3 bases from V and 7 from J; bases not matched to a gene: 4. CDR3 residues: CASSMTGGRQPQHF. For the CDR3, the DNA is TGTGCCAGTAGTATGACAGGGGGACGCCAGCCCCAGCATTTT. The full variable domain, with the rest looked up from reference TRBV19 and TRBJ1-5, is DGGITQSPKYLFRKEGQNVTLSCEQNLNHDAMYWYRQDPGQGLRLIYYSQIVNDFQKGDIAEGYSVSREKKESFPLTVTSAQKNPTAFYLCASSMTGGRQPQHFGDGTRLSIL.

The CDR3 nucleotides read TGTGCCAGCAGCCAAGGGGCAACCGGGACTAGCGGGTTTTTGGTCTACGAGCAGTACGTC. Protein: CASSQGATGTSGFLVYEQYV. The chain combines TRBV14 with TRBJ2-7, with TRBD2 matching over 12 bases. With 1 base clipped from V and 3 bases from J, the junction kept 16 bases outside the gene matches. The CDR3 is 20 residues long. From germline, CDR1 is SGHDN and CDR2 FVKESK.

The CDR3 nucleotides are TGTGCCAGCAGCTCCCGACAGACGAACACCGGGGAGCTGTTTTTT. Residues: CASSSRQTNTGELFF. The chain employs TRBV7-9 and TRBJ2-2; D may be TRBD1 (5 bases). V gave up 4 bases and J gave up 0 bases, with 9 bases separating them. The CDR3 length is 15 residues. The germline gives CDR1 SEHNR, CDR2 FQNEAQ (reference sequence).

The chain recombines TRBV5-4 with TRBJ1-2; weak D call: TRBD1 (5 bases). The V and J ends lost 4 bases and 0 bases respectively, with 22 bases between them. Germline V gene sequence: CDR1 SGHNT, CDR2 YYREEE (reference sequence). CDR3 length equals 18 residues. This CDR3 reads CASSPWSLRGRANYGYTF. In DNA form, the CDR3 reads TGTGCCAGCAGCCCGTGGAGTTTGCGGGGCAGAGCTAACTATGGCTACACCTTC.

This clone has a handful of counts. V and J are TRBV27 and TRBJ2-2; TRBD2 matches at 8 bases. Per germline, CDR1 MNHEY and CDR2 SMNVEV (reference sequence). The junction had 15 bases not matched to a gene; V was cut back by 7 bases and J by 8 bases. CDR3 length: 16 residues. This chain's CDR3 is CASTYLAGRPRGELFF. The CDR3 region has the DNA TGTGCCAGCACCTACCTAGCGGGTAGACCGAGAGGGGAGCTGTTTTTT.

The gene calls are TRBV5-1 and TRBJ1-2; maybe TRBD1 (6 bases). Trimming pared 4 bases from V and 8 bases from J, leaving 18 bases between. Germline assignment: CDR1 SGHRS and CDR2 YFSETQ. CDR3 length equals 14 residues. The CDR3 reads CASSVGGEVGGYTF. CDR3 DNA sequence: TGCGCCAGCAGCGTGGGGGGCGAGGTAGGCGGCTACACCTTC.

In DNA, the CDR3 is TGCAGTGCTAGCGGCGGGGGATGTCAGTACTTC. Translation: CSASGGGCQYF. The chain has TRBV20-1 and TRBJ2-4; 7 bases fit TRBD2. V lost 3 bases and J lost 12; bases outside the gene matches: 5. The germline CDR1 and CDR2 sequences are DFQATT and SNEGSKA (reference sequence). This CDR3 is built from 11 residues.

For the CDR3, the DNA is TGTGCCAGCAGCTTTACAGGGGGCAGCTCTGGAAACACCATATATTTT. It codes for CASSFTGGSSGNTIYF. The chain joins TRBV7-2 to TRBJ1-3; 9 bases are a match to TRBD1. Germline loops: CDR1 SGHTA, CDR2 FQGNSA. V dropped 3 bases and J dropped 0; count of bases not matched to a gene: 3. This CDR3 has 16 residues.

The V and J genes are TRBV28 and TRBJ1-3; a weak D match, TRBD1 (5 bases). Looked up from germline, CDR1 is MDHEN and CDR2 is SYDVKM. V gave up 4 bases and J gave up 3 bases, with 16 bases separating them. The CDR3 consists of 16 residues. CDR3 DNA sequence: TGTGCCAGCAGTTCTTGGGAGGGGCCCCTTGGAAACACCATATATTTT. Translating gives CASSSWEGPLGNTIYF. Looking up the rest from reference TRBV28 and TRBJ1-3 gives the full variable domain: DVKVTQSSRYLVKRTGEKVFLECVQDMDHENMFWYRQDPGLGLRLIYFSYDVKMKEKGDIPEGYSVSREKKERFSLILESASTNQTSMYLCASSSWEGPLGNTIYFGEGSWLTVV.